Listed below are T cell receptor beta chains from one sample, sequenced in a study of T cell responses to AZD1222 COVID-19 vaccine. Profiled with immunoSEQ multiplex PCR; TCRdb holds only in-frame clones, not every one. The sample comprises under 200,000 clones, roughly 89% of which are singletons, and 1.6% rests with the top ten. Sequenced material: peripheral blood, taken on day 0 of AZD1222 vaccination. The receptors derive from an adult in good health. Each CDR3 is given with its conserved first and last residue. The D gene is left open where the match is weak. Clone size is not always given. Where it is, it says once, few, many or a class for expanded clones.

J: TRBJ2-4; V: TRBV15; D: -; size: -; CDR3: CATSKGRQVENIQYF; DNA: TGTGCCACCAGCAAAGGCCGACAGGTCGAAAACATTCAGTACTTC
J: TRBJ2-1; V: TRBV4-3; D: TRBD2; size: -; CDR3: CASSQDWLAGGPNEQFF; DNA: TGCGCCAGCAGCCAAGATTGGCTAGCGGGGGGGCCCAATGAGCAGTTCTTC
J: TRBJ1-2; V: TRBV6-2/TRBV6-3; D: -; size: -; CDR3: CASSYGNGYTF; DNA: TGTGCCAGCAGTTACGGGAATGGCTACACCTTC
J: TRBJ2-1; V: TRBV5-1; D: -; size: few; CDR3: CASSLAGFSYNEQFF; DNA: TGCGCCAGCAGCTTGGCAGGGTTCTCCTACAATGAGCAGTTCTTC
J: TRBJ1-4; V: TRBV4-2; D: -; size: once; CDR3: CASSQTGSTNEKLFF; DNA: TGTGCCAGCAGCCAGACCGGCTCAACTAATGAAAAACTGTTTTTT
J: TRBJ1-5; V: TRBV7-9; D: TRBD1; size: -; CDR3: CASSSQGATSNQPQHF; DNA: TGTGCCAGCAGCTCACAGGGGGCGACAAGCAATCAGCCCCAGCATTTT
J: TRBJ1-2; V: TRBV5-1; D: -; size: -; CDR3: CASSPRTGRSSGYTF; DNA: TGCGCCAGCAGCCCTAGGACCGGCAGGTCTAGTGGCTACACCTTC
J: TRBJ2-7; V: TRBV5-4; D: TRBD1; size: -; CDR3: CASSKVRQGASYEQYF; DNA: TGTGCCAGCAGCAAGGTCAGGCAGGGGGCGTCCTACGAGCAGTACTTC
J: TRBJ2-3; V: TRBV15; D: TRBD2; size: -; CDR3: CATSRGTSPRTDTQYF; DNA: TGTGCCACCAGCAGAGGGACTAGCCCCCGCACAGATACGCAGTATTTT
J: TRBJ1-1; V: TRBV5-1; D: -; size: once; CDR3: CASSLGRAESTEAFF; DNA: TGCGCCAGCAGCTTGGGCAGGGCAGAGTCAACTGAAGCTTTCTTT
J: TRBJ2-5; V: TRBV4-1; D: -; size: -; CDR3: CASSQGSGFVKETQYF; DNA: TGCGCCAGCAGCCAAGGTAGCGGCTTCGTCAAAGAGACCCAGTACTTC
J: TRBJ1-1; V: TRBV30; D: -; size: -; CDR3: CAWTHIYTEAFF; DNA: TGTGCCTGGACTCATATTTACACTGAAGCTTTCTTT
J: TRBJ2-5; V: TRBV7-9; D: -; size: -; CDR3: CASSIFSVGETQYF; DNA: TGTGCCAGCAGCATTTTTTCGGTTGGCGAGACCCAGTACTTC
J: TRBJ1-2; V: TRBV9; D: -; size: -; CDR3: CASSPQNMDYGYTF; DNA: TGTGCCAGCAGCCCCCAGAATATGGACTATGGCTACACCTTC
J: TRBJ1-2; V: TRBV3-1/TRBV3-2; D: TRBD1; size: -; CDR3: CASSQTGANYGYTF; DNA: TGTGCCAGCAGCCAGACAGGGGCTAACTATGGCTACACCTTC
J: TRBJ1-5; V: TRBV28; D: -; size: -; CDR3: CASRRTENQPQHF; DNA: TGTGCCAGCAGACGGACAGAGAATCAGCCCCAGCATTTT
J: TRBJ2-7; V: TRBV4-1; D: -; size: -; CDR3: CASSLSLTGGEQYF; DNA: TGCGCCAGCAGCCTCTCACTGACAGGAGGCGAGCAGTACTTC
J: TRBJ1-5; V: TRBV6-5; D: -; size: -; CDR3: CASSSWTVVSNQPQHF; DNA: TGTGCCAGCAGTTCCTGGACAGTAGTTAGCAATCAGCCCCAGCATTTT